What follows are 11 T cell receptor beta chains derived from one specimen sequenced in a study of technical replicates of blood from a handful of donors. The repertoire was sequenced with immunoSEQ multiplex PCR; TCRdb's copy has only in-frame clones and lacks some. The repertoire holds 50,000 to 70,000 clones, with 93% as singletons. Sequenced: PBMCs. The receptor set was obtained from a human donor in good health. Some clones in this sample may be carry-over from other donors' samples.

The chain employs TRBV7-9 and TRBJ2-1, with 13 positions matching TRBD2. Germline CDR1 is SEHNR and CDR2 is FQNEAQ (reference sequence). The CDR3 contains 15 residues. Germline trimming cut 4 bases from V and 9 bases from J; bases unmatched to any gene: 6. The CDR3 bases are TGTGCCAGCAGCTCAGGACTAGCGGGGGTGGGTGAGCAGTTCTTC. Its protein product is CASSSGLAGVGEQFF.

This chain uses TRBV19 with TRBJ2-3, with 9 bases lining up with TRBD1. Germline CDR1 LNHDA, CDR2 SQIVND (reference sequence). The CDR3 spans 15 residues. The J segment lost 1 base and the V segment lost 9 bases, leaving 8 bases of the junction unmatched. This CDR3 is CASRDRVRGTDTQYF. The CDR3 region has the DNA TGTGCCAGCCGGGACAGGGTCCGGGGCACAGATACGCAGTATTTT. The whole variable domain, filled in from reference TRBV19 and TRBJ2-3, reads DGGITQSPKYLFRKEGQNVTLSCEQNLNHDAMYWYRQDPGQGLRLIYYSQIVNDFQKGDIAEGYSVSREKKESFPLTVTSAQKNPTAFYLCASRDRVRGTDTQYFGPGTRLTVL.

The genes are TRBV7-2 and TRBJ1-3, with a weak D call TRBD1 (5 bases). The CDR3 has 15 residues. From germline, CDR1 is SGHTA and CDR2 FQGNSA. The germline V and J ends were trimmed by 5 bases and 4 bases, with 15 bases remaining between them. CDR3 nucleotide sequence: TGTGCCAGCAGCCCAAATCGGGGGTTCGGAAACACCATATATTTT. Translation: CASSPNRGFGNTIYF.

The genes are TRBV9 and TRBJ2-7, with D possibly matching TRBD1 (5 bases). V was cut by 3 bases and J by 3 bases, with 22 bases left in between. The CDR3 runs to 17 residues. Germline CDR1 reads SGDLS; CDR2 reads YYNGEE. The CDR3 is CASSGPETPQDHYEQYF. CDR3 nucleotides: TGTGCCAGCAGCGGCCCAGAGACCCCACAGGACCACTACGAGCAGTACTTC.

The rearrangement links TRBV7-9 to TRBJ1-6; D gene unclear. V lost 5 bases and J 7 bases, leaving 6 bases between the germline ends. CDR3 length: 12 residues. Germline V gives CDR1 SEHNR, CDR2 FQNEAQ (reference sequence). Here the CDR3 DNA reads TGTGCCAGCAGCCTACAGAATTCACCCCTCCACTTT. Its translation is CASSLQNSPLHF.

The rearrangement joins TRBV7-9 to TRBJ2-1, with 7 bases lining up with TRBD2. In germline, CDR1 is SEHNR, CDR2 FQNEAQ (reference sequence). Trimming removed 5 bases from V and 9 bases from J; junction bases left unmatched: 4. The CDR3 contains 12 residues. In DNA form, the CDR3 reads TGTGCCAGCAGCCGTTCGGGGGGTGAGCAGTTCTTC. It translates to CASSRSGGEQFF.

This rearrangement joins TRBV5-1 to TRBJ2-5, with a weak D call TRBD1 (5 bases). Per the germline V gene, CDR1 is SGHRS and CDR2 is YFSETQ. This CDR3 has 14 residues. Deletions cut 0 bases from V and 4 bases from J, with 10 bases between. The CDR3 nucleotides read TGCGCCAGCAGCTTGGGAGGACACCTAGAGACCCAGTACTTC. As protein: CASSLGGHLETQYF.

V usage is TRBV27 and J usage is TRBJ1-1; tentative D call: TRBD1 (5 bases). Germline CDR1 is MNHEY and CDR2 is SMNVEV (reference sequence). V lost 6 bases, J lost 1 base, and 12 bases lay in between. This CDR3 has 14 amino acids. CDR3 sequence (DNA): TGTGCCAGCAGCCTGGGGAGGGGGAACACTGAAGCTTTCTTT. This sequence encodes CASSLGRGNTEAFF.

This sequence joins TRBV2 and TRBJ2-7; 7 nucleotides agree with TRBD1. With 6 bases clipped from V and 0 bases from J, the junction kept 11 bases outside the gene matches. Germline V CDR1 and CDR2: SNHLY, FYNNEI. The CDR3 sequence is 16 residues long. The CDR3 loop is CASSQDRPRSSYEQYF. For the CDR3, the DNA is TGTGCCAGCAGCCAGGACAGGCCGAGAAGCTCCTACGAGCAGTACTTC.

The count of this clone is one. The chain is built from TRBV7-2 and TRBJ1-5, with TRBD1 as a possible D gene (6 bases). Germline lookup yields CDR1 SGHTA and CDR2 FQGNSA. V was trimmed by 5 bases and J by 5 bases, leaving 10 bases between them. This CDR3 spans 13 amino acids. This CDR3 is CASSLRTDQPQHF. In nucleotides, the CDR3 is TGTGCCAGCAGCCTACGGACAGATCAGCCCCAGCATTTT.

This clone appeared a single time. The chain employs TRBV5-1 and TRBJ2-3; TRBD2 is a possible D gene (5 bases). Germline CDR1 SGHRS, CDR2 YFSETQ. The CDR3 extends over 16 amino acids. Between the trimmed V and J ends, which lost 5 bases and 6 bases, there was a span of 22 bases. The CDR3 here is CASRPNPTPSSDTQYF. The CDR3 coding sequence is TGCGCCAGCAGACCTAACCCGACTCCTTCTAGCGATACGCAGTATTTT.